This TCR beta chain was recovered during a study of PD-L1 blockade in urothelial cancer. Across the whole study: Analysis of the blood was performed 3 weeks (second dose) and 6 weeks after treatment start. Regarding the study as a whole: Tumor-associated blood clones were expanded more by durable-benefit patients at 3 weeks.

The data were produced by immunoSEQ multiplex PCR, yet TCRdb's version contains in-frame clones alone and is incomplete. The data show 38,000 or so clones, around 88% seen once. This clone was recorded once. The antigen remains unidentified. Germline-derived CDR1 and CDR2 are LNHDA and SQIVND (reference sequence). The ends were cut back, 8 bases at V and 3 bases at J, with 8 bases in the middle. CDR3 length equals 12 residues. The TCR comes from a man between 60 and 70 years old with urothelial cancer. The source was PBMCs, collected around atezolizumab (anti-PD-L1) treatment. The rearrangement links TRBV19 to TRBJ1-5; D unresolved. CDR3 bases: TGTGCCAGTCAGTCACCCAATCAGCCCCAGCATTTT. Encoded protein: CASQSPNQPQHF.